Sequencing of this T cell receptor beta chain was carried out in a study of T-cell reconstitution after alpha-beta-depleted transplantation in children. Molecular barcoding with unique molecular identifiers was used for the TCRbeta library. TCRdb re-analysed the PCR reads in MiXCR, keeping a single row per CDR3 protein. The sample consists of about 600,000 distinct CDR3 sequences, under 12% of them appearing once. The input for sequencing was PBMCs from the stem cell graft donor, taken from the stem cell graft. This sequence was found in a human donor who donated a stem cell graft to a child with acute myeloid leukemia.

The DNA for the CDR3 is TGCGCCAGCAGCCAAGAGCCCAGCGGAGGGACCTACGAGCAGTACTTC. Translated: CASSQEPSGGTYEQYF. This chain links TRBV4-3 with TRBJ2-7; tentatively, D is TRBD2 (6 bases). Germline CDR1 is LGHNA and CDR2 is YSLEER. Trimming cost V 0 bases and J 2 bases, with 14 bases left between them. The CDR3 totals 16 residues.